A single T cell receptor (beta chain) is shown here with its context. No cognate antigen has been identified for it. Base quality data are lacking; no much larger clone is found one base away. The sample comes from a study of blood T cell repertoires in COVID-19 (dated by TCRdb to about 2020). Study-level background: Samples from collaborators originated in the United States, Italy and Spain and spanned both the acute and convalescent phases of COVID-19. The material from the prospective study consisted of cDNA or gDNA derived from T cells, B-cell-depleted T cells, or PBMCs. Subjects who had been exposed to COVID-19, were actively infected with it, or had recovered from it provided the deeply sampled blood TCRbeta repertoires that made up the dataset. A freely available public database, intended as a resource for researchers studying the immune response to SARS-CoV-2, is where the repertoires were released. Samples were obtained from the ongoing ImmuneRACE study (first 160 participants) and from roughly 1,300 subjects provided by 6 global collaborators. The sample metadata nearly always contained a de-identified subject ID, COVID-19 status, age in years and sex. Where available, HLA class I and class II types were obtained from metadata supplied by the sample provider rather than from assay-based typing.

The germline V gene gives CDR1 as SGDLS and CDR2 as YYNGEE. CDR3 length: 15 amino acids, cysteine to phenylalanine. This entry keeps only the CDR3 DNA: 45 bases, framed from base 1. V has 3 bases trimmed and J has 6 bases trimmed; junction bases matching no gene number 12. The immunoSEQ Assay, a bias-controlled multiplex PCR, was used to amplify TCRbeta CDR3 regions from genomic DNA. In the source study's methods: Within the assay, amplification of reference gene primers was used to estimate how many nucleated cells each sample contained. Sequence reads were collapsed and filtered to measure the absolute abundance of every unique TCRbeta CDR3 rearrangement. For each sample, productive Simpson clonality was calculated by taking the square root of Simpson's diversity index across productive rearrangements. TCRdb carries this immuneACCESS record with in-frame sequences only. Its versions omit some clonotypes, under half of them owing to an unresolved V gene in the studies checked, with the rest unexplained. V, J and clone size are taken as reported in that table, and D and trimming were inferred from the DNA itself. The sample profile shows approximately 280,000 clones; 75% to 90% of them were found once. 2% to 2.5% of the sample is in the top ten clones.

On the study overall, not on this receptor specifically: How much clinical and demographic metadata was included differed by source and by participant, and the metadata was provided uncurated.

Samples from volunteer blood donors who had recovered from COVID-19 were contributed by a second Seattle source. Collaborating institutions collected whole blood in K2EDTA tubes following their own protocols. For TCRbeta analysis, collaborators shipped samples in one of three forms: frozen whole blood, isolated PBMCs, or DNA extracted from either of those sample types. Sequenced material: peripheral blood. This chain is built from TRBV9 and TRBJ2-7; 7 central bases correspond to TRBD2. This sequence was found in a woman aged 25 to 39 who had recovered from COVID-19. The DNA sequence is TGTGCCAGCAGCGCAGGGACTACCTCTCAGGGCGAGCAGTACTTC. It specifies CASSAGTTSQGEQYF.